These T cell receptor beta chains were read from a single sample in a study of post-analysis software for immune sequencing data. Using its own MiXCR run on the PCR reads, TCRdb lists one record per CDR3 protein. The sample records roughly 800,000 distinct CDR3 sequences, roughly 27% being singletons. The specimen sequenced was blood. The receptors were sampled from a girl aged 5-17 years with multiple sclerosis. Each CDR3 is given with its conserved first and last residue. A D gene is named only where the DNA matches it firmly. A row's size may be missing; if present it is once, few, many or a size class.

J gene	D gene	clone size	V gene	CDR3 DNA	CDR3 protein
TRBJ2-1	TRBD2	.	TRBV20-1	TGCAGTGCCCCCGACGGGAGGGCGGGCAATGAGCAGTTCTTC	CSAPDGRAGNEQFF
TRBJ2-1	TRBD1	.	TRBV7-2	TGTGCCAGCAGCTTGGGCAGGGGACAGGGGGCGAGGAATGAGCAGTTCTTC	CASSLGRGQGARNEQFF
TRBJ1-5	.	.	TRBV20-1	TGCAGTGCTAAGTTATCGGTGCGAAGCAATCAGCCCCAGCATTTT	CSAKLSVRSNQPQHF
TRBJ1-1	TRBD1	.	TRBV20-1	TGCAGTGCTACGTCAGACAGGGAAGAGAACACTGAAGCTTTCTTT	CSATSDREENTEAFF
TRBJ2-6	TRBD1	few	TRBV6-1	TGTGCCAGCAAGGGACAGGGCTTCAGCTCTGGGGCCAACGTCCTGACTTTC	CASKGQGFSSGANVLTF
TRBJ2-7	.	few	TRBV5-5	TGCGCCAGCAGCCCAGTCCCAACCAGACTAGACCTGGAGCAGTACTTC	CASSPVPTRLDLEQYF
TRBJ2-2	.	.	TRBV6-5	TGTGCCAGCGGGGCGGGACCGAACACCGGGGAGCTGTTTTTT	CASGAGPNTGELFF
TRBJ2-7	TRBD2	.	TRBV7-9	TGTGCCAGCAGCCCACTGGCGGGAGGGGCCTACGAGCAGTACTTC	CASSPLAGGAYEQYF
TRBJ2-7	.	few	TRBV27	TGTGCCAGCAGTTTCAGTCAGTCCCACGAGCAGTACTTC	CASSFSQSHEQYF
TRBJ2-5	.	.	TRBV7-2	TGTGCCAGCAGCCGTCCGAGGGGGGGGGTAGAAGAGACCCAGTACTTC	CASSRPRGGVEETQYF
TRBJ2-1	TRBD1	.	TRBV9	TGTGCCAGCAGCGCAGACAGGGTGTGGAATGAGCAGTTCTTC	CASSADRVWNEQFF
TRBJ1-5	TRBD1	few	TRBV20-1	TGCAGTGCCCTACAGGGGGCTGAGCCCCAGCATTTT	CSALQGAEPQHF
TRBJ2-1	.	.	TRBV19	TGTGCCAGTAGTATAGGCCGATTCGGTGAGCAGTTCTTC	CASSIGRFGEQFF
TRBJ2-4	.	.	TRBV7-2	TGTGCCAGCAGCTTAGCGGAGACAGCAGCCAAAAACATTCAGTACTTC	CASSLAETAAKNIQYF
TRBJ2-1	TRBD1	.	TRBV7-9	TGTGCCAGCAGCCATCCGGGACAGTTTTACAATGAGCAGTTCTTC	CASSHPGQFYNEQFF
TRBJ1-1	.	.	TRBV29-1	TGCAGCGTTGAAGGTGAAACTGAAGCTTTCTTT	CSVEGETEAFF
TRBJ2-2	.	.	TRBV11-2	TGTGCCAGCAGCTTAAAAGCAGCCCACGGGGAGCTGTTTTTT	CASSLKAAHGELFF
TRBJ2-7	.	.	TRBV11-2	TGTGCCAGCAGCTTAGCTATTACTAGCAGGAGGTCCTACGAGCAGTACTTC	CASSLAITSRRSYEQYF
TRBJ1-6	.	.	TRBV6-5	TGTGCCACCCAAAGGTCAAGCGCCTCACCCCTCCACTTT	CATQRSSASPLHF
TRBJ1-6	.	few	TRBV9	TGTGCCAGCAGCGCCCGGGACACTTCACCCCTCCACTTT	CASSARDTSPLHF
TRBJ1-2	.	few	TRBV5-1	TGCGCCAGCAGCTTTCCGCTCGAGGGGAACTATGGCTACACCTTC	CASSFPLEGNYGYTF
TRBJ2-7	TRBD2	many	TRBV7-2	TGTGCCAGCGCCGTAGCGGGAGGAGGTGATATCGAGCAGTACTTC	CASAVAGGGDIEQYF
TRBJ2-1	TRBD1	.	TRBV5-1	TGCGTCAGCAGCTGGAGACAGGGGAATGAGCAGTTCTTC	CVSSWRQGNEQFF
TRBJ2-7	.	few	TRBV5-1	TGCGCCAGCAGCTTCCGCGGGCGGGCATCCTACGAGCAGTACTTC	CASSFRGRASYEQYF
TRBJ2-1	.	.	TRBV20-1	TGCAGTGCTAGAGTGGGCGGGTCTGGGGCGAATGAGCAGTTCTTC	CSARVGGSGANEQFF
TRBJ1-4	.	.	TRBV5-1	TGCGCCAGCAGCCCCAACCTACAGGGAGTGGGGGAAAAACTGTTTTTT	CASSPNLQGVGEKLFF
TRBJ2-5	TRBD2	.	TRBV29-1	TGCAGCGTCCGGGTACTAGCGGGCCTTGAAGAGACCCAGTACTTC	CSVRVLAGLEETQYF
TRBJ2-1	.	few	TRBV24-1	TGTGCCACCAGTTCCGGGACCTACTCCTACAATGAGCAGTTCTTC	CATSSGTYSYNEQFF
TRBJ2-1	TRBD2	few	TRBV12-3/TRBV12-4	TGTGCCAGCAGTTTAGCAGGACTAGCGGGAGTCTACAATGAGCAGTTCTTC	CASSLAGLAGVYNEQFF
TRBJ2-1	.	.	TRBV18	TGTGCCAGCTCACCATCCCGGTCACCCACTACGGAGCAGTTCTTC	CASSPSRSPTTEQFF
TRBJ2-1	.	.	TRBV18	TGTGCCAGCTCACCAGACCATAGCTCCTACAATGAGCAGTTCTTC	CASSPDHSSYNEQFF
TRBJ2-5	TRBD2	.	TRBV7-2	TGTGCCAGCAGCTTTTCTGCGGGAGTTGAGACCCAGTACTTC	CASSFSAGVETQYF
TRBJ2-2	TRBD2	.	TRBV7-2	TGTGCCAGCAGCTCTACTAGCGGGGGGGTCACCGGGGAGCTGTTTTTT	CASSSTSGGVTGELFF
TRBJ2-3	.	.	TRBV4-3	TGCGCCAGCAGACCGACGAGGGGGCGTGCGGGACGCCCCATTCTTAGCACAGATACGCAGTATTTT	CASRPTRGRAGRPILSTDTQYF
TRBJ2-1	TRBD2	.	TRBV20-1	TGCAGTGCCATACTAGCGGGAGCCTACAACGAGCAGTTCTTC	CSAILAGAYNEQFF
TRBJ2-1	TRBD2	.	TRBV7-3	TGTGCCAGCAGCTCCGAACCTGGGACTAGCAGTGAGCAGTTCTTC	CASSSEPGTSSEQFF
TRBJ1-2	.	few	TRBV7-2	TGTGCCAGCAGCTCCCGGACTGGGGAAGCTAACTATGGCTACACCTTC	CASSSRTGEANYGYTF
TRBJ1-2	.	.	TRBV27	TGTGCCAGCCCGATTAACTATGGCTACACCTTC	CASPINYGYTF
TRBJ1-2	.	.	TRBV25-1	TGTGCCAGCAGGGAAAACCAGGGTGGCTATGGCTACACCTTC	CASRENQGGYGYTF
TRBJ1-6	.	.	TRBV7-2	TGTGCCAGCAGCTTAGAGGTTCCGAAAAATTCACCCCTCCACTTT	CASSLEVPKNSPLHF
TRBJ1-4	.	few	TRBV9	TGTGCCAGCAGCGCCCCGGCAAATGAAAAACTGTTTTTT	CASSAPANEKLFF
TRBJ2-1	.	.	TRBV20-1	TGCAGTGCGGACCCGACTAGGAATGAGCAGTTCTTC	CSADPTRNEQFF
TRBJ2-6	.	many	TRBV7-2	TGTGCCAGCAGCTTAGTGGGCGGAGCACCATCTGGGGCCAACGTCCTGACTTTC	CASSLVGGAPSGANVLTF
TRBJ2-1	TRBD2	.	TRBV28	TGTGCCAGCAGTCAGGGACTAGCGGCGCACAATGAGCAGTTCTTC	CASSQGLAAHNEQFF
TRBJ1-1	.	few	TRBV28	TGTGCCAGCAGTTCCCCCCACGTTGTCACTGAAGCTTTCTTT	CASSSPHVVTEAFF
TRBJ2-3	.	.	TRBV7-2	TGTGCCAGCAGCTGGGTTTTATTGGCAGATACGCAGTATTTT	CASSWVLLADTQYF
TRBJ2-5	.	many	TRBV15	TGTGCCACCAGCAGACCCAATGTTCAAGAGACCCAGTACTTC	CATSRPNVQETQYF